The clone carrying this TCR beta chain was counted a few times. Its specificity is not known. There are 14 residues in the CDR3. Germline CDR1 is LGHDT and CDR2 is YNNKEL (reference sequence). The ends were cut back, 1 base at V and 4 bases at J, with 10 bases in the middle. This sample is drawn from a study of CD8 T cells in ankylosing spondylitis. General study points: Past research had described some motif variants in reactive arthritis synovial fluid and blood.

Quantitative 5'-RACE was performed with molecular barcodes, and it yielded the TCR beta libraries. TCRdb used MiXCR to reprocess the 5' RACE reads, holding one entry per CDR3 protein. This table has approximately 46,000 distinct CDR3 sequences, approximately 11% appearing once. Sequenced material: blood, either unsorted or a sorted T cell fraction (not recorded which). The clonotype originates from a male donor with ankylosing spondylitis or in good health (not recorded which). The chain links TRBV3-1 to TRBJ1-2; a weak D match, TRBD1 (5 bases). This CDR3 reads CASSQGRGSYGYTF. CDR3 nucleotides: TGTGCCAGCAGCCAAGGAAGGGGAAGCTATGGCTACACCTTC.